This paragraph reports one T cell receptor (beta chain). Antigen unknown. The data stem from a study of T cells in tumors after PD-1 blockade. Study-level background: Either cemiplimab 350 mg every 2 weeks or pembrolizumab 200 mg every 3 weeks was given. Some patients also took daily vismodegib 150 mg during anti-PD-1 treatment. Points from the study as a whole: Some novel exhausted tumor clones appeared in pre-treatment blood, suggesting peripheral recruitment.

Clones were sequenced by immunoSEQ multiplex PCR, and TCRdb holds only the in-frame ones, with some missing. Of about 33,000 clones in the sample, around 80% were seen once. CDR1 and CDR2 (germline): MNHEY, SMNVEV (reference sequence). This CDR3 spans 15 amino acids. V was trimmed by 3 bases and J by 6 bases, leaving 18 bases between them. The origin of this receptor is a human donor with basal cell carcinoma. The sample consisted of PBMCs, taken before anti-PD-1 treatment. The rearrangement links TRBV27 to TRBJ2-7; D is possibly TRBD1 (6 bases). The DNA for the CDR3 is TGTGCCAGCAGTTTGACTGCAGGGGTGTCCGCCGAGCAGTACTTC. It is translated as CASSLTAGVSAEQYF.